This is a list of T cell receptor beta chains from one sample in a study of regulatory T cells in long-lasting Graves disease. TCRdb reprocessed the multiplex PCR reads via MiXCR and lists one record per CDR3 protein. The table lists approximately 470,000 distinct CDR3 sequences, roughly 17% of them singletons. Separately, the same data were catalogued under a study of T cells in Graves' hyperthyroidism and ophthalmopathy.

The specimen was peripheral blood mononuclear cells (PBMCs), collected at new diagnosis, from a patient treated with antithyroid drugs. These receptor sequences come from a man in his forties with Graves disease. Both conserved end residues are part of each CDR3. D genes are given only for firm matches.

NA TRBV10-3 CAIRADPAYEQYF
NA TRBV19 CASSILERAGLYNEQFF
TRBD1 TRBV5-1 CASSSFKGASSYEQYF
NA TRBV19 CASSMRGSTGELFF
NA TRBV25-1 CASSDAQSQYF
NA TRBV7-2 CASSSRSNQPQHF
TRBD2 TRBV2 CASNSGRDYEQYF
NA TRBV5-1 CASSFDGTQYF
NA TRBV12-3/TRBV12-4 CASSQKLNYGYTF
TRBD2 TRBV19 CASSKSGLAFYEQYF
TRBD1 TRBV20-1 CSARRDDRVLFNLHEQYF
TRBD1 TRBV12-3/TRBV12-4 CASNQGTGGYGYTF
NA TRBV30 CAWSPYGGDGYEQYF
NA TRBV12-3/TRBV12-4 CASSTDRRSDTQYF
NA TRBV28 CASSSPGRIFSYGYTF
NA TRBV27 CASKLDRAFYNEQFF
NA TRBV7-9 CASTRPSRASYNEQFF
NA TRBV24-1 CATSQTDRNQETQYF
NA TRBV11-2 CASSLVVLKSGNERFF
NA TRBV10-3 CAIPQVDSPYGYTF
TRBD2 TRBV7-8 CVSSLPPLLAGGVHEQFF
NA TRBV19 CASTRGRIPADTQYF
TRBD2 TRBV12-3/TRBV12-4 CASSLTSGRDQETQYF
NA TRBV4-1 CASSRDKTVQETQYF
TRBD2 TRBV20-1 CSARDWMTSGQVTDTQYF
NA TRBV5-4 CASSFGSSMADTQYF
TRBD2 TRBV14 CASSQDPGGPGRGRNEQFF
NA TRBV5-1 CASSPAGGGSYNSPLHF
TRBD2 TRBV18 CASSRRLAGSDNEQFF
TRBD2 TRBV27 CASSLRRTSGRLGKETQYF
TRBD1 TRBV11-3 CASSLVAGGGEQYF
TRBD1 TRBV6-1 CASSKQGAREKLFF
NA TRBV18 CASSPRDSQPQHF
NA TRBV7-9 CASSPLGVPLHF
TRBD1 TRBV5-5 CASSWGQGTVNTEAFF
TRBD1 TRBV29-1 CSVLGDRGFEQYF